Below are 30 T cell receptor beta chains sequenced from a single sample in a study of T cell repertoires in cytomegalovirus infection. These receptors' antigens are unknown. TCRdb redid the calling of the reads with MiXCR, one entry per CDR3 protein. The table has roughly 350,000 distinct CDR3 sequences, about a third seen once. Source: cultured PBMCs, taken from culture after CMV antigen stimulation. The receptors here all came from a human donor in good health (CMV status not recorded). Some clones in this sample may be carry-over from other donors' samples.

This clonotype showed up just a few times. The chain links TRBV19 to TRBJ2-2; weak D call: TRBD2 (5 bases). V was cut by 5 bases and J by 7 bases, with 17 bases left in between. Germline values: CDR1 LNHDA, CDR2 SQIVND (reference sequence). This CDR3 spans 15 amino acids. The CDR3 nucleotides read TGTGCCAGTAGTTTTATCTCCGGTGAGGGCGGGGAGCTGTTTTTT. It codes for CASSFISGEGGELFF.

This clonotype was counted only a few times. CDR3 residues: CASSLSADNEQFF. The CDR3, as DNA: TGTGCCAGCAGCTTATCTGCCGACAATGAGCAGTTCTTC. This sequence joins TRBV7-2 and TRBJ2-1; D gene ambiguous. Between the trimmed V and J ends, which lost 2 bases and 5 bases, there was a span of 7 bases. This CDR3 contains 13 residues. Germline lookup yields CDR1 SGHTA and CDR2 FQGNSA.

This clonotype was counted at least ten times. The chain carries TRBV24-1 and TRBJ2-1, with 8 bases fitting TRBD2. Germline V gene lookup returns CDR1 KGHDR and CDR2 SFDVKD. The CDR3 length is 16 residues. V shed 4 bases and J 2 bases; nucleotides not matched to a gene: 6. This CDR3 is CATSDPTSGAYNEQFF. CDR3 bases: TGTGCCACCAGTGACCCCACTAGCGGAGCCTACAATGAGCAGTTCTTC.

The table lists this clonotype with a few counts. Written as DNA, the CDR3 is TGTGCCAGCAGTACGGGACTCTTCAATCAGCCCCAGCATTTT. Amino acids: CASSTGLFNQPQHF. V usage is TRBV12-3 or TRBV12-4 and J usage is TRBJ1-5; possible D gene TRBD1, 5 bases. The CDR3 has 14 residues. The ends were cut back, 5 bases at V and 3 bases at J, with 11 bases in the middle.

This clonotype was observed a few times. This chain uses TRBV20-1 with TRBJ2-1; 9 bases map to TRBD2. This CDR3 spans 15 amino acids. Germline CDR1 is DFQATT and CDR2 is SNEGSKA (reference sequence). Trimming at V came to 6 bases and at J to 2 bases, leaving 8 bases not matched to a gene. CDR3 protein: CSAPGGRGTYNEQFF. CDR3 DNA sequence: TGCAGTGCCCCTGGCGGGAGGGGGACCTACAATGAGCAGTTCTTC.

CDR3 residues: CASSPRGLYGYTF. The CDR3 DNA sequence: TGTGCCAGCAGTCCCAGGGGTCTCTATGGCTACACCTTC. The chain couples TRBV2 to TRBJ1-2, with a tentative D call TRBD1 (6 bases). Trimming removed 5 bases from V and 4 bases from J, with 11 bases in between. The CDR3 spans 13 residues. Germline V CDR1 and CDR2: SNHLY, FYNNEI. Looking up the rest from reference TRBV2 and TRBJ1-2 gives the full variable domain: EPEVTQTPSHQVTQMGQEVILRCVPISNHLYFYWYRQILGQKVEFLVSFYNNEISEKSEIFDDQFSVERPDGSNFTLKIRSTKLEDSAMYFCASSPRGLYGYTFGSGTRLTVV.

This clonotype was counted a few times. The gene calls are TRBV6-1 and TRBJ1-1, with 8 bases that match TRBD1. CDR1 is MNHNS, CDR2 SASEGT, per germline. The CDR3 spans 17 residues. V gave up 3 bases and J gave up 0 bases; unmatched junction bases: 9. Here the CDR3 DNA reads TGTGCCAGCAGTGAGTATCGCAGGGGGCCCCTGAACACTGAAGCTTTCTTT. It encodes CASSEYRRGPLNTEAFF.

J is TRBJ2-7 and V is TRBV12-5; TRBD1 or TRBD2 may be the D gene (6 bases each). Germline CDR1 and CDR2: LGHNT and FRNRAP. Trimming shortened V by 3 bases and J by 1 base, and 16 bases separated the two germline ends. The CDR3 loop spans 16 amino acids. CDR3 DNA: TGTGCTAGTGGTTTCCACCGTGGCGGGACATCCTACGAGCAGTACTTC. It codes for CASGFHRGGTSYEQYF.

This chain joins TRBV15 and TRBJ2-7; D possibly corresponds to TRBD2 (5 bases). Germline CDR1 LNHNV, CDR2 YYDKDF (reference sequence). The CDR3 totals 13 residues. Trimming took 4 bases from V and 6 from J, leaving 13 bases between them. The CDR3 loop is CATSIQRGFEQYF. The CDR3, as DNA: TGTGCCACCAGCATACAACGGGGTTTCGAGCAGTACTTC.

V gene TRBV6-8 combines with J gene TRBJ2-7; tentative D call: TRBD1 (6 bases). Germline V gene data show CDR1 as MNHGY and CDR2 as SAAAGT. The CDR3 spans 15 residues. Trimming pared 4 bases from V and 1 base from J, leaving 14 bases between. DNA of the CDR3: TGTGCCAGCAGTTCGGGACATCCGGCATCCTACGAGCAGTACGTC. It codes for CASSSGHPASYEQYV.

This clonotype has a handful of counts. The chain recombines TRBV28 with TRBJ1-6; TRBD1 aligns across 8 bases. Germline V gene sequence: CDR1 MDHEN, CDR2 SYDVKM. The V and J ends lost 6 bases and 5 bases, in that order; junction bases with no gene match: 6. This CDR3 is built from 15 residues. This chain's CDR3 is CASSDRGRDNSPLHF. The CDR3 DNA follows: TGTGCCAGCAGCGACAGGGGACGGGATAATTCACCCCTCCACTTT.

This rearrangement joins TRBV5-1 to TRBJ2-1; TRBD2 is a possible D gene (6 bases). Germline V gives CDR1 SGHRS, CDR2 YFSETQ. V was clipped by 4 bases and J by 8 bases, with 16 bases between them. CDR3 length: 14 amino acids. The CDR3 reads CASSPRYGRYEQFF. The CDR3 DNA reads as TGCGCCAGCAGCCCCCGATATGGGAGGTATGAGCAGTTCTTC.

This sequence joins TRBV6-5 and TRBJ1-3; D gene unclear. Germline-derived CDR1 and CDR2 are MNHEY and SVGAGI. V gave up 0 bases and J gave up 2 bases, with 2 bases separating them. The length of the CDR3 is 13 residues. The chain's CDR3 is CASSYSTGNTIYF. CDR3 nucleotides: TGTGCCAGCAGTTACTCGACTGGAAACACCATATATTTT.

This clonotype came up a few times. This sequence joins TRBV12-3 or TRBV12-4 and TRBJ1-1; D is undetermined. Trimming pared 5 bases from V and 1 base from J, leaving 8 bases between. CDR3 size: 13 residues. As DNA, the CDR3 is TGTGCCAGCAGTCCTACGTGGAACACTGAAGCTTTCTTT. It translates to CASSPTWNTEAFF.

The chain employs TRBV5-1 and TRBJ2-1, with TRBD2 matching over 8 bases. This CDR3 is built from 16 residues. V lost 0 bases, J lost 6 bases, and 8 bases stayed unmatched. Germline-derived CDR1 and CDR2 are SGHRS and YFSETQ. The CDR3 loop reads CASSLGPGTRGNEQFF. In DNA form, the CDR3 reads TGCGCCAGCAGCTTGGGCCCCGGGACTAGAGGCAATGAGCAGTTCTTC.

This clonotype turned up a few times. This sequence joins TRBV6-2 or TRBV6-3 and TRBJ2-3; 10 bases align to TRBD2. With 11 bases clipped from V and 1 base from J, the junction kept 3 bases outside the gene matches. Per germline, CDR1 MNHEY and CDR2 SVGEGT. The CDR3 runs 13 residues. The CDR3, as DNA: TGTGCCGGTGGGACTAGCGGCACAGATACGCAGTATTTT. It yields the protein CAGGTSGTDTQYF.

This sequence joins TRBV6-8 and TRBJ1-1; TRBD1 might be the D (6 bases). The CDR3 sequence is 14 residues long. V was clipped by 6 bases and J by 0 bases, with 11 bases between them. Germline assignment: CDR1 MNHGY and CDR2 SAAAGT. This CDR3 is CASRQGPLNTEAFF. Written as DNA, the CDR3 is TGTGCCAGCAGACAGGGCCCCCTGAACACTGAAGCTTTCTTT.

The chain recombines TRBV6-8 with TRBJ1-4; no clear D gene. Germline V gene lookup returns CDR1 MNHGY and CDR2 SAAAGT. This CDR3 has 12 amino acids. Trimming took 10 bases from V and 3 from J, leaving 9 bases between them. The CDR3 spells CATRSANEKLFF. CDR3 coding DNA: TGTGCCACCCGAAGTGCTAATGAAAAACTGTTTTTT.

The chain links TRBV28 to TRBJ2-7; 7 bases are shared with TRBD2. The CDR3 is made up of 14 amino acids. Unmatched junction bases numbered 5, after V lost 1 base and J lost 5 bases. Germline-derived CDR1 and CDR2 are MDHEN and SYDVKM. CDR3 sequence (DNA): TGTGCCAGCAGTTTATCCGGGGGGAGGGACGAGCAGTACTTC. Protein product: CASSLSGGRDEQYF.

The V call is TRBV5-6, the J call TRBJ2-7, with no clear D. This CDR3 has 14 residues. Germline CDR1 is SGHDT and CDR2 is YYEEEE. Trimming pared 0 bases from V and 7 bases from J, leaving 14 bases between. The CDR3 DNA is TGTGCCAGCAGCTTGGGCCAACCCTACGAGGAGCAGTACGTC. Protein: CASSLGQPYEEQYV.

The CDR3 coding sequence is TGTGCCAGCAGCAGAACAGGGCCTGGAAACACCATATATTTT. It yields the protein CASSRTGPGNTIYF. The chain uses TRBV27 and TRBJ1-3; D is possibly TRBD1 (6 bases). Trimming left V 6 bases short and J 2 bases short, with 11 bases between. Germline loops: CDR1 MNHEY, CDR2 SMNVEV (reference sequence). The CDR3 is 14 residues long.

The CDR3, as DNA: TGCGCCAGCAGCCAAGATAGGGGGGGCGCGACTAATGAAAAACTGTTTTTT. It is translated as CASSQDRGGATNEKLFF. This chain joins TRBV4-1 and TRBJ1-4; perhaps TRBD1 as D (6 bases). Trimming left V 0 bases short and J 2 bases short, with 13 bases between. The CDR3 covers 17 residues. Germline loops: CDR1 MGHRA, CDR2 YSYEKL.

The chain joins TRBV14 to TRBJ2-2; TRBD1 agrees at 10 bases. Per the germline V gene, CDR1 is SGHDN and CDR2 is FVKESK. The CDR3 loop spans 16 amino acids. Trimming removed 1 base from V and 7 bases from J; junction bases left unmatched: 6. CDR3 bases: TGTGCCAGCAGCCAAGGAGGGACAGGGGATGTCGGGGAGCTGTTTTTT. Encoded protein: CASSQGGTGDVGELFF. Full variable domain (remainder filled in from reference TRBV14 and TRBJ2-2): EAGVTQFPSHSVIEKGQTVTLRCDPISGHDNLYWYRRVMGKEIKFLLHFVKESKQDESGMPNNRFLAERTGGTYSTLKVQPAELEDSGVYFCASSQGGTGDVGELFFGEGSRLTVL.

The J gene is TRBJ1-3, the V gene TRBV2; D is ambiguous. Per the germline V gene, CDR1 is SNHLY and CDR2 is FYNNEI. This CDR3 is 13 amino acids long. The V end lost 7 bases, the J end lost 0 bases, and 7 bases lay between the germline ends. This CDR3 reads CASKADSGNTIYF. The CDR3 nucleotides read TGTGCCAGCAAGGCGGACTCTGGAAACACCATATATTTT.

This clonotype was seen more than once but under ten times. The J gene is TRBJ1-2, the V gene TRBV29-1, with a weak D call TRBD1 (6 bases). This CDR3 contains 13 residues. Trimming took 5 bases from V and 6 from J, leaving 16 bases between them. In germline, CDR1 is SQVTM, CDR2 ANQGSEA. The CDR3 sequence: CSVTIWTENGYTF. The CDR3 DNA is TGCAGCGTTACAATATGGACAGAAAATGGCTACACCTTC.

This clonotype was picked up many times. This chain's CDR3 is CASSPTWGLRATDTQYF. The CDR3 DNA follows: TGTGCCAGCAGCCCTACTTGGGGGCTGAGGGCCACAGATACGCAGTATTTT. This chain links TRBV7-6 with TRBJ2-3; D is possibly TRBD1 (6 bases). Trimming shortened V by 5 bases and J by 2 bases, and 20 bases separated the two germline ends. CDR3 length equals 17 residues. Germline CDR1 reads SGHVS; CDR2 reads FNYEAQ.

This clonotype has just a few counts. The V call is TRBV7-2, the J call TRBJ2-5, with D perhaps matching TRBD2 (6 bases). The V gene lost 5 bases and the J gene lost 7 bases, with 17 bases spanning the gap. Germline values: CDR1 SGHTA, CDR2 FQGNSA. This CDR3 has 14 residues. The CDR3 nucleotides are TGTGCCAGCAGCCCGGGACTTCAGGTCGGGACCCAGTACTTC. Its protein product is CASSPGLQVGTQYF.

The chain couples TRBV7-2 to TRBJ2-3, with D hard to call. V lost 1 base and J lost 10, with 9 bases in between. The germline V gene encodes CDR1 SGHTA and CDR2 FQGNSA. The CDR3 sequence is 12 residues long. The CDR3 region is CASSLDLDAQYF. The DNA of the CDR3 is TGTGCCAGCAGCTTAGATCTGGATGCGCAGTATTTT.

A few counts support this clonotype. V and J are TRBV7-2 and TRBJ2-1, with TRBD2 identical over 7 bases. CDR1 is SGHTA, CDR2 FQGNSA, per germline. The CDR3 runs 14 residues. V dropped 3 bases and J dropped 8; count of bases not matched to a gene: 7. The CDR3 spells CASSFDGGWDEQFF. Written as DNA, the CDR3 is TGTGCCAGCAGCTTCGACGGGGGGTGGGATGAGCAGTTCTTC.

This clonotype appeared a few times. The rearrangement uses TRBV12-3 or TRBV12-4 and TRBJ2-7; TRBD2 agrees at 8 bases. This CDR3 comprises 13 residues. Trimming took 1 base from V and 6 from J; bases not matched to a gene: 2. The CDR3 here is CASSLGGRSEQYV. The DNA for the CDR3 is TGTGCCAGCAGTTTAGGCGGGAGGAGCGAGCAGTACGTC.